One sample yielded the 8 T cell receptor beta chains listed below, sequenced in a study of T-cell memory formation after mild COVID-19. MiXCR, run by TCRdb on the 5' RACE reads, gives a single entry per CDR3 protein. The table includes more than 450,000 distinct CDR3 sequences, approximately 19% detected once. The sequencing input was PBMCs or a T cell subset sorted from them (not recorded which). These receptors all come from an adult woman who had mild COVID-19 (a few samples of this study predate the infection). Cell type and time point are not known.

This CDR3 reads CASSQDMGLTSTDTQYF. Written as DNA, the CDR3 is TGCGCCAGCAGCCAAGATATGGGGTTAACTAGCACAGATACGCAGTATTTT. J is TRBJ2-3 and V is TRBV4-3; unclear D gene. The CDR3 extends over 17 amino acids. V was cut by 0 bases and J by 0 bases, with 13 bases left in between. The germline CDR1 and CDR2 sequences are LGHNA and YSLEER.

This clonotype was seen more than once but under ten times. The CDR3 is CASSSDTLSTDTQYF. The DNA for the CDR3 is TGCGCCAGCAGCTCTGACACCTTAAGCACAGATACGCAGTATTTT. This chain uses TRBV5-1 with TRBJ2-3; D gene unclear. V shed 3 bases and J shed 0 bases, with 11 bases lying between them. Germline values: CDR1 SGHRS, CDR2 YFSETQ. CDR3 length: 15 residues.

This chain uses TRBV12-3 or TRBV12-4 with TRBJ2-7; the match to TRBD1 covers 8 bases. This CDR3 is 14 amino acids long. J gave up 1 base and V 7 bases, and 6 bases lay outside the gene matches. The CDR3 region has the DNA TGTGCCAGCATTGGACAGGGCCATTCCTACGAGCAGTACTTC. Protein: CASIGQGHSYEQYF.

This clonotype was found a few times. The genes are TRBV7-9 and TRBJ2-7; a possible D gene is TRBD1 (6 bases). There are 15 residues in the CDR3. V was shortened by 0 bases and J by 3 bases, with 12 bases between the two germline ends. Germline CDR1 is SEHNR and CDR2 is FQNEAQ (reference sequence). CDR3 bases: TGTGCCAGCAGCTTAGCGGTGACAGGATTCTACGAGCAGTACTTC. Its protein product is CASSLAVTGFYEQYF.

This chain connects TRBV12-3 or TRBV12-4 to TRBJ2-3; a weak D match, TRBD2 (5 bases). Trimming pared 8 bases from V and 1 base from J, leaving 7 bases between. CDR3 size: 12 residues. The CDR3 is CASVARTDTQYF. For the CDR3, the DNA is TGTGCCAGCGTAGCGCGCACAGATACGCAGTATTTT.

The chain couples TRBV12-3 or TRBV12-4 to TRBJ1-2; D is uncertain. The CDR3 totals 12 residues. V was shortened by 3 bases and J by 8 bases, with 10 bases between the two germline ends. The CDR3 protein is CASSFDPRGYTF. CDR3 nucleotides: TGTGCCAGCAGTTTCGATCCTCGCGGCTACACCTTC.

The rearrangement uses TRBV4-2 and TRBJ2-1; 7 nucleotides match TRBD1. The CDR3 runs to 15 residues. With 0 bases clipped from V and 5 bases from J, the junction kept 4 bases outside the gene matches. Germline CDR1 LGHNA, CDR2 YNFKEQ. CDR3 nucleotide sequence: TGTGCCAGCAGCCAAGATTACAGGGGCCACAATGAGCAGTTCTTC. Its translation: CASSQDYRGHNEQFF.

The V gene is TRBV12-3 or TRBV12-4, the J gene TRBJ2-1; 13 nucleotides align to TRBD2. This CDR3 region has 15 residues. The ends lost 7 bases at V and 3 bases at J; junction bases unmatched: 3. The CDR3 reads CASTGLAGVYNEQFF. CDR3 coding DNA: TGTGCCAGCACCGGACTAGCGGGAGTCTACAATGAGCAGTTCTTC.